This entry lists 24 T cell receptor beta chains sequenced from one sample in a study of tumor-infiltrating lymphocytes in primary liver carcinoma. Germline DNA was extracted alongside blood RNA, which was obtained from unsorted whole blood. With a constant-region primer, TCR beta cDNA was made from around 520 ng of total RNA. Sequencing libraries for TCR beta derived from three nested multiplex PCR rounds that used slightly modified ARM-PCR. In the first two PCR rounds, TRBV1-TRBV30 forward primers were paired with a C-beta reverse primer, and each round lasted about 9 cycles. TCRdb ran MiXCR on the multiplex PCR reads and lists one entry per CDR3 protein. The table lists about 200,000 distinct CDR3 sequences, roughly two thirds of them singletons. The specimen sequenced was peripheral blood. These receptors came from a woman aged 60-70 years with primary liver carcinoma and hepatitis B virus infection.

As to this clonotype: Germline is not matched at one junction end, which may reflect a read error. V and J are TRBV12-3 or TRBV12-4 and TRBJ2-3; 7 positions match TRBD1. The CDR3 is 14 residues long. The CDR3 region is CASSHDRARNTQYF. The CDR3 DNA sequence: TGTGCCAGCAGCCATGACAGGGCAAGGAATACGCAATATTTT.

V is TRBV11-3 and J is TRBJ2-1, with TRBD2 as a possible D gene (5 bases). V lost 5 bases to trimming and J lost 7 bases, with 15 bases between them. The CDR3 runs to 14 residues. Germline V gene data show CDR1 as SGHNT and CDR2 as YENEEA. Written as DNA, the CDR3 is TGTGCCAGCAGCGCAAGACCATCGGGAAATGAGCAGTTCTTC. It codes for CASSARPSGNEQFF.

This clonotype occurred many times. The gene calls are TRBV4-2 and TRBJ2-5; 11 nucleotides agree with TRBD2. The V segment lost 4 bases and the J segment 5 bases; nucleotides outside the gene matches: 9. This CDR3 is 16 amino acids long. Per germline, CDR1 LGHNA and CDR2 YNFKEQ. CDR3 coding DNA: TGTGCCAGCAGCCCCCGACTAGCGGGAATTTTGGAGACCCAGTACTTC. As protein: CASSPRLAGILETQYF.

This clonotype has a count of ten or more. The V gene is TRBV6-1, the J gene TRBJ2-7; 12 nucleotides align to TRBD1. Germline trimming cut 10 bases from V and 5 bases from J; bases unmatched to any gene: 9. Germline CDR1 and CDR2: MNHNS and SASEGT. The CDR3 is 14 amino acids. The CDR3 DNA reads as TGTGCCATCGCCGGGACAGGGGGCCGTCACGAGCAGTACTTC. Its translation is CAIAGTGGRHEQYF.

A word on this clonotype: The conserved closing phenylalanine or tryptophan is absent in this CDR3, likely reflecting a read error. CDR3 sequence (DNA): TGTGCCAACAGCTTAGGCAGCGTGGGCTACACCTCC. Translation gives CANSLGSVGYTS. The rearrangement joins TRBV11-2 to TRBJ1-2, with D unresolved. This CDR3 comprises 12 residues. Germline V lookup: CDR1 SGHAT, CDR2 FQNNGV.

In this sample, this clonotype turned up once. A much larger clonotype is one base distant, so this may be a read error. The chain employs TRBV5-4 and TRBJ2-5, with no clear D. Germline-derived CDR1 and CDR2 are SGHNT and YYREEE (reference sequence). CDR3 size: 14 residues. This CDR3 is CAGSADGSQETQYF. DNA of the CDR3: TGTGCCGGCAGTGCCGACGGCTCCCAAGAGACCCAGTACTTC. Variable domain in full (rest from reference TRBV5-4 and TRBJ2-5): ETGVTQSPTHLIKTRGQQVTLRCSSQSGHNTVSWYQQALGQGPQFIFQYYREEENGRGNFPPRFSGLQFPNYSSELNVNALELDDSALYLCAGSADGSQETQYFGPGTRLLVL.

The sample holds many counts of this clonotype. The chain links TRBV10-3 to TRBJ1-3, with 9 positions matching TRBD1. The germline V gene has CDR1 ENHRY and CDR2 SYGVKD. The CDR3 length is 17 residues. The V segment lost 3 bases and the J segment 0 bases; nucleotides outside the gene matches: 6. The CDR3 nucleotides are TGTGCCATCAGTGAATCACAGGGGGCAATCTCTGGAAACACCATATATTTT. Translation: CAISESQGAISGNTIYF.

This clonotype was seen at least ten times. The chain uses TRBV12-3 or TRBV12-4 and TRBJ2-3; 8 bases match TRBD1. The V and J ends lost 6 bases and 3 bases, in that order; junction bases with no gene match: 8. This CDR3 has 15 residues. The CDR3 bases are TGTGCCAGCAGCCCCTGGCAGGGGGCAACAGATACGCAGTATTTT. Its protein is CASSPWQGATDTQYF.

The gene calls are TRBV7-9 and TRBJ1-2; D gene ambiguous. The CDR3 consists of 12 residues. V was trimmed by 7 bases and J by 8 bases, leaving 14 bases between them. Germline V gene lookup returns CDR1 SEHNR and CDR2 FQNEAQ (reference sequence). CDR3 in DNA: TGTGCCAGCAATCTCGGCTTGGGGGGCTACACCTTC. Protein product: CASNLGLGGYTF. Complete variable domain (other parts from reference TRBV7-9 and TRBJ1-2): DTGVSQNPRHKITKRGQNVTFRCDPISEHNRLYWYRQTLGQGPEFLTYFQNEAQLEKSRLLSDRFSAERPKGSFSTLEIQRTEQGDSAMYLCASNLGLGGYTFGSGTRLTVV.

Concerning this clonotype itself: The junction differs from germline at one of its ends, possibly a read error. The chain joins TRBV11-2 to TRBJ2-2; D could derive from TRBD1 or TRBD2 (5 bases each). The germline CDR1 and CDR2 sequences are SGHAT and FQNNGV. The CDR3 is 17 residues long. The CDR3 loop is CASSLNPEGANTGELSF. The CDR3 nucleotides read TGTGCCAGCAGCTTAAACCCCGAAGGGGCGAACACCGGGGAGCTGTCTTTT.

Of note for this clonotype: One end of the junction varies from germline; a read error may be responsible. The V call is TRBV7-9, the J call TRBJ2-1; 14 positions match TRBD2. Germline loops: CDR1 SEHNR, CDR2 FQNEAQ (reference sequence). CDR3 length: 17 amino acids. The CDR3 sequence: CANSGWTSGRTYNEQFF. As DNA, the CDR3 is TGTGCCAACAGCGGATGGACTAGCGGGAGGACCTACAATGAGCAGTTCTTC.

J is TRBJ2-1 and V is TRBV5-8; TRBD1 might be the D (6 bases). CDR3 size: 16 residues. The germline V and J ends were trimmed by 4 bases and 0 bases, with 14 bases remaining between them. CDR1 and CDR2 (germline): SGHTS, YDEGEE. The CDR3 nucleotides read TGTGCCAGCAGCATTAGGGGGTCGAGCTCCTACAATGAGCAGTTCTTC. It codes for CASSIRGSSSYNEQFF.

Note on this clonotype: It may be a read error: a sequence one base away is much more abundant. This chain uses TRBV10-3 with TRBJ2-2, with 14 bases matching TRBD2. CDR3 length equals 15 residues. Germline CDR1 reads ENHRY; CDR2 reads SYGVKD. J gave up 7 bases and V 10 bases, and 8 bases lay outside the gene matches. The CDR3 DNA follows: TGTGCCAATCCCGGGACTAGCGGGAGCAGCGGGGAGCTGTTTTTT. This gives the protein CANPGTSGSSGELFF.

The DNA of the CDR3 is TGTGCCAGCAGCTTAGGGGACAGGGTGTACTATGGCTACACCTTC. This codes for CASSLGDRVYYGYTF. This chain joins TRBV11-2 and TRBJ1-2, with 9 bases lining up with TRBD1. Unmatched junction bases numbered 3, after V lost 1 base and J lost 3 bases. Germline V CDR1 and CDR2: SGHAT, FQNNGV. This CDR3 has 15 amino acids. The variable domain in full, with the rest retrieved from reference TRBV11-2 and TRBJ1-2, is EAGVAQSPRYKIIEKRQSVAFWCNPISGHATLYWYQQILGQGPKLLIQFQNNGVVDDSQLPKDRFSAERLKGVDSTLKIQPAKLEDSAVYLCASSLGDRVYYGYTFGSGTRLTVV.

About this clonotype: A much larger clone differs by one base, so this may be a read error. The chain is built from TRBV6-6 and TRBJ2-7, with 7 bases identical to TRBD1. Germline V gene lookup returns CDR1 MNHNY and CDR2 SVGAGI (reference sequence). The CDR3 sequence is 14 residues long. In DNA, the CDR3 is TGTGACAGCAGCCTCGGACAGGCCGCCTACGAGCAGTACTTC. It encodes CDSSLGQAAYEQYF.

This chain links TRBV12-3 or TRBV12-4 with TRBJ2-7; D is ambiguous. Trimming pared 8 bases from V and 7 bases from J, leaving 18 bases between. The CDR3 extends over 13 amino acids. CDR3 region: CASASTSSYEQYF. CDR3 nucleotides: TGTGCCAGCGCCAGTACATCAAGCTATGAGCAGTACTTC.

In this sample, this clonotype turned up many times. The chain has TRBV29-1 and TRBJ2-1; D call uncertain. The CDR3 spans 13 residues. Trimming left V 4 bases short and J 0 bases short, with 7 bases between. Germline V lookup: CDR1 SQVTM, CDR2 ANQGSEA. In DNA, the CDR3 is TGCAGCGTTGCTCGGCGCTCCTACAATGAGCAGTTCTTC. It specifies CSVARRSYNEQFF.

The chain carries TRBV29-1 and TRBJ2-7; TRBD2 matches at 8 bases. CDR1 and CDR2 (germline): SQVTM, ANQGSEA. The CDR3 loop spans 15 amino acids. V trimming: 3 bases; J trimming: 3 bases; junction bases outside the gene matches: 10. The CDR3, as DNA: TGCAGCGTTGATTGGGGAGCGGGAGTGGACTACGAGCAGTACTTC. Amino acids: CSVDWGAGVDYEQYF.

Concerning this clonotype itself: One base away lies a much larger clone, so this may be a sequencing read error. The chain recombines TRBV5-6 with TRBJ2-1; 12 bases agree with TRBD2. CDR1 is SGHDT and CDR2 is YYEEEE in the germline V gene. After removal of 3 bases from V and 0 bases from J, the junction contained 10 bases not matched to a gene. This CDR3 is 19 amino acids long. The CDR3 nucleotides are TGTGCCAGCAGCTGGGAACTAGCGGGAGGCCTCGGCTCCTACAATGAGCAGTTCTTC. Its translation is CASSWELAGGLGSYNEQFF.

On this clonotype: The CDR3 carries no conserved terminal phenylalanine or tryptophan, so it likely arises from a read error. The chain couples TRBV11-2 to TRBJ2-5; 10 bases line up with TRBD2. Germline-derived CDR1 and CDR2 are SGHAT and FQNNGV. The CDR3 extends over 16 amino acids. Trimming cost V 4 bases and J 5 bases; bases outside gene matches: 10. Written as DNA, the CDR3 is TGTGCCAGCAGCTACTCCTGTGGTAGCGGGAGGGAGACCCAGTACTCC. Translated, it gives CASSYSCGSGRETQYS.

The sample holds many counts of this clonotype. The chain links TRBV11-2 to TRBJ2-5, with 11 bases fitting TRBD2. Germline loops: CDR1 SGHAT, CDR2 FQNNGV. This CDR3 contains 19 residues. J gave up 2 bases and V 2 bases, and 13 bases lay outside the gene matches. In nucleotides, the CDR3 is TGTGCCAGCAGCTTACGCCCCCCCGGGACTAGCGGAAAGCAAGAGACCCAGTACTTC. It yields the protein CASSLRPPGTSGKQETQYF.

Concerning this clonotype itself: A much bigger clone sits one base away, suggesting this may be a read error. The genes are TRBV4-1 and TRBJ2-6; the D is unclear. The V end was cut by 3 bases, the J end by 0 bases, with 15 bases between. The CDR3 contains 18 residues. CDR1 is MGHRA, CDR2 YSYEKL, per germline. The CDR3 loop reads CASSHSLLTSSGANVLTF. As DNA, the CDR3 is TGCGCCAGCAGCCACTCCCTCCTAACCAGCTCTGGGGCCAACGTCCTGACTTTC.

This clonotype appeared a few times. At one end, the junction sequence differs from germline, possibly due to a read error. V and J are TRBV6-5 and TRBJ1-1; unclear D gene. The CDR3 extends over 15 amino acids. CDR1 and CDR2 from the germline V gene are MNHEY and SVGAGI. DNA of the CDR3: TGTGCCAGCAGTTACCAGGACGGCCTGAACACTGGAGCTTTCTTT. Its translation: CASSYQDGLNTGAFF.

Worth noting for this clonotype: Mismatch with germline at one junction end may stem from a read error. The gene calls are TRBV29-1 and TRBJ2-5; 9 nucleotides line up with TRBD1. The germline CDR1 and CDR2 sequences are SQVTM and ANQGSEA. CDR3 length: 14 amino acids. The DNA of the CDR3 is TGCAGCGTAATATCACAGGGGGCATGGGAGACCCAGAACTTC. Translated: CSVISQGAWETQNF.